Presented here are 29 T cell receptor beta chains from one specimen sequenced in a study of blood T cell repertoires in COVID-19. TCRdb's copy holds only in-frame clones and misses some; the assay was immunoSEQ multiplex PCR. Altogether 110,000 or so clones are present, about 85% being singletons, with the ten largest covering less than 3.5%. The specimen was peripheral blood. All receptors come from a man aged 40-55 years with acute or convalescent COVID-19.

The chain combines TRBV5-1 with TRBJ2-3; possibly TRBD1 for D (6 bases). V lost 4 bases and J lost 0, with 18 bases in between. The germline CDR1 and CDR2 sequences are SGHRS and YFSETQ. The CDR3 is 17 amino acids. The CDR3 nucleotides read TGCGCCAGCAGCCTTCATCCAGGGGCCATTAGCACAGATACGCAGTATTTT. Amino acids: CASSLHPGAISTDTQYF.

The CDR3 DNA is TGTGCCAGCACTTCCCACTCGGGCCTCCACTTT. It encodes CASTSHSGLHF. The chain carries TRBV21-1 and TRBJ1-6. TRBV21-1 is assigned pseudogene status. CDR3 length equals 11 residues.

The chain has TRBV7-9 and TRBJ2-6; 7 bases agree with TRBD1. Germline CDR1 SEHNR, CDR2 FQNEAQ (reference sequence). V dropped 8 bases and J dropped 2; count of bases not matched to a gene: 9. The CDR3 is made up of 16 amino acids. The DNA for the CDR3 is TGTGCCAGCCAGACAGGGCCAGGGGCTGGGGCCAACGTCCTGACTTTC. It yields the protein CASQTGPGAGANVLTF.

This rearrangement joins TRBV11-2 to TRBJ2-7, with D perhaps matching TRBD1 (7 bases). V lost 4 bases to trimming and J lost 7 bases, with 8 bases between them. From germline, CDR1 is SGHAT and CDR2 FQNNGV. The CDR3 is 11 residues long. CDR3 residues: CASSSGGEQYF. CDR3 in DNA: TGTGCCAGCAGCTCAGGGGGGGAGCAGTACTTC.

The rearrangement links TRBV4-2 to TRBJ2-7; 13 nucleotides agree with TRBD2. The J segment lost 5 bases and the V segment lost 4 bases, leaving 17 bases of the junction unmatched. Germline assignment: CDR1 LGHNA and CDR2 YNFKEQ. The CDR3 covers 19 residues. The CDR3 DNA is TGTGCCAGCAGCCGCGCGTTAATTTCACTAGCGGGGGGGATCGACGAGCAGTACTTC. Protein product: CASSRALISLAGGIDEQYF.

This clone was seen only a few times. This chain links TRBV5-1 with TRBJ2-2, with 8 bases aligning to TRBD1. Trimming removed 4 bases from V and 5 bases from J; junction bases left unmatched: 10. Germline values: CDR1 SGHRS, CDR2 YFSETQ. The CDR3 consists of 16 residues. This CDR3 is CASSRQGLGTTGELFF. The DNA of the CDR3 is TGCGCCAGCAGCCGACAGGGGTTGGGAACTACCGGGGAGCTGTTTTTT.

The genes are TRBV18 and TRBJ2-7; D possibly corresponds to TRBD2 (5 bases). The CDR3 is made up of 13 amino acids. The germline V gene encodes CDR1 KGHSH and CDR2 LQKENI. V lost 3 bases, J lost 0 bases, and 6 bases lay in between. The CDR3 sequence is CASSPGSSYEQYF. The CDR3 DNA reads as TGTGCCAGCTCACCGGGGAGCTCCTACGAGCAGTACTTC.

This clone was counted between two and nine times. V gene TRBV7-9 combines with J gene TRBJ1-1; D unclear. This CDR3 has 12 amino acids. Trimming took off 4 bases at V and 8 bases at J, with 11 bases between the two ends. The germline CDR1 and CDR2 sequences are SEHNR and FQNEAQ (reference sequence). The CDR3 spells CASSSTGAEAFF. CDR3 sequence (DNA): TGTGCCAGCAGCTCCACGGGTGCGGAAGCTTTCTTT.

The rearrangement uses TRBV23-1 and TRBJ1-5; D is unresolved. TRBV23-1 is treated as an ORF (open reading frame) with a function not yet certain. The CDR3 loop spans 20 amino acids. With 7 bases removed from V and 0 bases from J, the gap between germline ends came to 28 bases. CDR3 loop: CASIHTLGEYCPYSNQPQHF. The CDR3 DNA is TGCGCCAGCATCCACACTCTCGGGGAATATTGTCCATATAGCAATCAGCCCCAGCATTTT.

V gene TRBV5-4 combines with J gene TRBJ2-5; D not resolved. CDR1 is SGHNT and CDR2 is YYREEE in the germline V gene (reference sequence). V lost 2 bases, J lost 5 bases, and 7 bases lay in between. There are 12 residues in the CDR3. This CDR3 reads CASSFAAETQYF. In DNA form, the CDR3 reads TGTGCCAGCAGCTTTGCTGCGGAGACCCAGTACTTC.

This rearrangement joins TRBV6-5 to TRBJ1-1; 7 nucleotides match TRBD1. The ends lost 6 bases at V and 5 bases at J; junction bases unmatched: 3. Per the germline V gene, CDR1 is MNHEY and CDR2 is SVGAGI. The CDR3 is made up of 12 amino acids. CDR3 sequence (DNA): TGTGCCAGCAGCCTGACAGGGACTGAAGCTTTCTTT. This gives the protein CASSLTGTEAFF.

The gene calls are TRBV5-1 and TRBJ2-1; perhaps TRBD2 as D (7 bases). This CDR3 comprises 20 residues. Trimming removed 0 bases from V and 0 bases from J, with 22 bases in between. Per the germline V gene, CDR1 is SGHRS and CDR2 is YFSETQ. The CDR3 here is CASSLVFGGGGRSSYNEQFF. The CDR3 DNA sequence: TGCGCCAGCAGCTTGGTCTTTGGTGGGGGGGGGCGGAGCTCCTACAATGAGCAGTTCTTC.

The gene calls are TRBV30 and TRBJ2-1, with 7 positions matching TRBD1. V shed 1 base, J shed 7 bases, and the junction held 7 bases outside the gene matches. The CDR3 is made up of 14 amino acids. Germline lookup yields CDR1 GTSNPN and CDR2 SVGIG (reference sequence). The CDR3: CAWSEDRFMNEQFF. In DNA form, the CDR3 reads TGTGCCTGGAGTGAGGACAGGTTCATGAATGAGCAGTTCTTC.

In this sample, this clone turned up once. The rearrangement joins TRBV6-6 to TRBJ2-5, with a weak D call TRBD1 (6 bases). Germline values: CDR1 MNHNY, CDR2 SVGAGI (reference sequence). CDR3 length: 16 amino acids. Trimming cost V 8 bases and J 1 base, with 20 bases left between them. CDR3 DNA sequence: TGTGCCAGCGCCAAAGGCAGGGGCAACCTCCAAGAGACCCAGTACTTC. Its translation: CASAKGRGNLQETQYF.

The rearrangement joins TRBV6-5 to TRBJ2-3; no reliable D call. V dropped 6 bases and J dropped 2 bases, with 6 bases sitting between them. In germline, CDR1 is MNHEY, CDR2 SVGAGI. CDR3 length: 12 amino acids. CDR3: CASRIFTDTQYF. The CDR3 DNA reads TGTGCCAGCAGAATATTCACAGATACGCAGTATTTT.

This chain joins TRBV30 and TRBJ1-2; the match to TRBD1 covers 10 bases. The CDR3 is made up of 14 amino acids. Germline V gene lookup returns CDR1 GTSNPN and CDR2 SVGIG (reference sequence). The ends lost 0 bases at V and 2 bases at J; junction bases unmatched: 0. This CDR3 reads CAWSVGQGNYGYTF. In DNA, the CDR3 is TGTGCCTGGAGTGTGGGACAGGGGAACTATGGCTACACCTTC.

CDR3 in DNA: TGTGCCAGCAGTTTCAGGGGAACGGGAACAGCCGGGGAGCTGTTTTTT. This sequence encodes CASSFRGTGTAGELFF. The chain is built from TRBV6-6 and TRBJ2-2; tentative D call: TRBD1 (6 bases). V lost 4 bases, J lost 6 bases, and 18 bases lay in between. The CDR3 runs to 16 residues. CDR1 MNHNY and CDR2 SVGAGI come from the germline V gene (reference sequence).

The chain recombines TRBV12-3 or TRBV12-4 with TRBJ2-2; 8 nucleotides agree with TRBD1. V gave up 4 bases and J gave up 5 bases; unmatched junction bases: 0. CDR3 length: 13 amino acids. CDR3 sequence: CASSWTGTGELFF. The CDR3, as DNA: TGTGCCAGCAGTTGGACAGGGACCGGGGAGCTGTTTTTT.

The chain combines TRBV18 with TRBJ1-4; D might be TRBD1 (6 bases). Germline V lookup: CDR1 KGHSH, CDR2 LQKENI. V lost 3 bases and J lost 4, with 9 bases in between. This CDR3 has 14 residues. CDR3 residues: CASSPPGDNEKLFF. The CDR3 DNA follows: TGTGCCAGCTCACCTCCAGGGGATAATGAAAAACTGTTTTTT.

The chain joins TRBV27 to TRBJ1-2, with 9 bases aligning to TRBD1. The CDR3 has 17 amino acids. Germline V gives CDR1 MNHEY, CDR2 SMNVEV (reference sequence). With 3 bases clipped from V and 2 bases from J, the junction kept 10 bases outside the gene matches. CDR3 region: CASSFRPTGTGNYGYTF. As DNA, the CDR3 is TGTGCCAGCAGTTTCAGGCCTACCGGGACAGGGAACTATGGCTACACCTTC.

The rearrangement links TRBV5-1 to TRBJ2-2; 11 nucleotides agree with TRBD1. The V gene end was trimmed by 3 bases and the J gene end by 7 bases; junction bases not matched to a gene: 8. Germline V CDR1 and CDR2: SGHRS, YFSETQ. This CDR3 region has 16 residues. The CDR3 is CASSSGGTGGNGELFF. In DNA, the CDR3 is TGCGCCAGCAGCTCCGGGGGGACAGGGGGTAACGGGGAGCTGTTTTTT.

This clone showed up just a few times. CDR3 coding DNA: TGTGCCAGCAGTCCAACTCCGGAACAGGGCTACACCTTC. The encoded protein is CASSPTPEQGYTF. V gene TRBV6-5 combines with J gene TRBJ1-2; no reliable D call. The CDR3 extends over 13 amino acids. V was trimmed by 5 bases and J by 8 bases, leaving 15 bases between them. The germline CDR1 and CDR2 sequences are MNHEY and SVGAGI.

This clone was observed a single time. The CDR3 bases are TGTGCCAGCAGCGCCCAAGGGGCGTTGAACACTGAAGCTTTCTTT. Protein: CASSAQGALNTEAFF. The chain couples TRBV9 to TRBJ1-1; D perhaps matches TRBD1 (5 bases). With 3 bases removed from V and 0 bases from J, the gap between germline ends came to 12 bases. Per the germline V gene, CDR1 is SGDLS and CDR2 is YYNGEE. The CDR3 extends over 15 amino acids.

This clone was observed a few times. V usage is TRBV6-1 and J usage is TRBJ2-3; D ambiguous. Germline V CDR1 and CDR2: MNHNS, SASEGT. The V gene lost 2 bases and the J gene lost 4 bases, with 4 bases spanning the gap. The CDR3 is 12 amino acids. The CDR3 region has the DNA TGTGCCAGCAGTGAACTTCCAGATACGCAGTATTTT. The encoded protein is CASSELPDTQYF.

The rearrangement links TRBV2 to TRBJ1-5; D possibly corresponds to TRBD1 (5 bases). The CDR3 loop spans 13 amino acids. Germline CDR1 and CDR2: SNHLY and FYNNEI. The V gene lost 6 bases and the J gene lost 0 bases, with 6 bases spanning the gap. The CDR3 region has the DNA TGTGCCAGCAGAGACAGTAGCAATCAGCCCCAGCATTTT. Translation gives CASRDSSNQPQHF.

The DNA for the CDR3 is TGTGCCAGCAGCTCAATTAGGAGGAACACTGAAGCTTTCTTT. The encoded protein is CASSSIRRNTEAFF. The chain combines TRBV5-4 with TRBJ1-1, with unresolved D. The CDR3 has 14 amino acids. Trimming took 3 bases from V and 1 from J, leaving 10 bases between them. The germline V gene has CDR1 SGHNT and CDR2 YYREEE (reference sequence).

This clone appeared once. V usage is TRBV5-5 and J usage is TRBJ1-2; D perhaps matches TRBD1 (5 bases). With 4 bases removed from V and 2 bases from J, the gap between germline ends came to 18 bases. The CDR3 is 16 residues long. Per the germline V gene, CDR1 is SGHKS and CDR2 is YYEKEE (reference sequence). The CDR3: CASSVTGTSTNYGYTF. The DNA of the CDR3 is TGTGCCAGCAGCGTGACGGGGACTTCCACGAACTATGGCTACACCTTC.

V gene TRBV7-8 combines with J gene TRBJ1-6; 7 nucleotides match TRBD1. The CDR3 covers 15 residues. Trimming took 5 bases from V and 5 from J; bases not matched to a gene: 6. Germline V CDR1 and CDR2: SGHVS, FQNEAQ. The CDR3 region is CASSQAQGDNSPLHF. The CDR3, as DNA: TGTGCCAGCAGCCAAGCTCAGGGGGATAATTCACCCCTCCACTTT.

The gene calls are TRBV11-3 and TRBJ2-3; 8 bases are shared with TRBD2. The V gene end was trimmed by 4 bases and the J gene end by 5 bases; junction bases not matched to a gene: 8. CDR1 is SGHNT and CDR2 is YENEEA in the germline V gene. The CDR3 contains 15 residues. In DNA, the CDR3 is TGTGCCAGCAGCTACACTGGGACTAGTCAAGATACGCAGTATTTT. Its translation is CASSYTGTSQDTQYF.